This T cell receptor (beta chain) is drawn from a study of graft-versus-host responses after intestinal transplantation. Overall study: Those transplanted obtained multivisceral, liver-intestinal, or isolated intestinal grafts. Once they had received anti-thymocyte globulin induction, all recipients took tacrolimus and steroids for about three years.

The length of the CDR3 is 14 residues. On this clone itself: Antigen specificity is unknown.

Broader study findings: High graft-versus-host to host-versus-graft T cell clonal ratios marked allografts of patients with graft-donor macrochimerism. Detection of GvH clones occurred in recipient marrow, and some had their first appearance in ileum or blood.

Libraries were prepared by immunoSEQ multiplex PCR; TCRdb keeps only in-frame clonotypes and omits some of them. This table has about 90,000 clones, roughly 85% appearing once. The specimen comprised unstimulated CD4+ T cells sorted from spleen or lymph node cells, sampled before intestinal transplant. This receptor was identified in a human donor who received an intestinal transplant. V and J are TRBV21-1 and TRBJ2-5; no check of the table's D call, TRBD2, against the DNA was made. TRBV21-1 constitutes a pseudogene. CDR3 sequence (DNA): TGTGCCAGCCCACCAAGGGGGGGCCAAGAGACCCAGTACTTC. Translation gives CASPPRGGQETQYF.